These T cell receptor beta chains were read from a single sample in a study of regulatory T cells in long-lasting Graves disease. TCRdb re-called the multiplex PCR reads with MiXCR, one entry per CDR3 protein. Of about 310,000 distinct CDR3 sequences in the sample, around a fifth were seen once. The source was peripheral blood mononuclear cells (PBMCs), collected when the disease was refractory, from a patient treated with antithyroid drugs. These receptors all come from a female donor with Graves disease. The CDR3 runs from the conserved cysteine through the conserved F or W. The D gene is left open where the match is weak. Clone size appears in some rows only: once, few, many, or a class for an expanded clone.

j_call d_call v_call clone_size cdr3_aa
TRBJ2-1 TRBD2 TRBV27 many CASSLAGGVNEQFF
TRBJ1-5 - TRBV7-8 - CASRPHYDSNQPQHF
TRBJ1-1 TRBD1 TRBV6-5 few CASSYSGQGTEAFF
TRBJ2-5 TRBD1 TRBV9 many CASRGQGETQYF
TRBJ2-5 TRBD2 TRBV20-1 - CSAGTSGREPETQYF
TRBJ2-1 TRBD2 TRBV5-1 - CASSLAGGSSYNEQFF
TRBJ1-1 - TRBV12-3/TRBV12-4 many CASRIDFSGRGLGKAFF
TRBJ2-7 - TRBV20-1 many CSAPAGTTSLSSYEQYF
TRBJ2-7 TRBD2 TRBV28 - CASSSGIHASYEQYF
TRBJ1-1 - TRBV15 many CATSREPTASSEHF
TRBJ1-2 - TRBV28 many CASSSTDYGYTF
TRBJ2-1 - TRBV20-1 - CSGGTRINNEQFF
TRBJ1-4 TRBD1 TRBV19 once CASSIGQAPGGEKLFF
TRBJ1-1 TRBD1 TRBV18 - CASTSPGQRNTEAFF
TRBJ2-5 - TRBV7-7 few CASSSAVGAGETQYF
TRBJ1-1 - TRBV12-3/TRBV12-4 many CASSPPSTEAFF
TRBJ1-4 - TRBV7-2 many CASSSQGLSDEKLFF
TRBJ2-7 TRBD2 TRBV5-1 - CASSLGGGKVLSYEQYF
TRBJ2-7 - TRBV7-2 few CASSFFVREQYF
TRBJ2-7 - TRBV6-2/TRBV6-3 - CASSYGGSGGAYEQYF
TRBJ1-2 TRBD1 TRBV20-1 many CSAPDREGYGYTF
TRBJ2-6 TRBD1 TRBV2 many CARGLAGGIGANVLTF
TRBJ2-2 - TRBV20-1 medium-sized CSAGGGGANTGELFF
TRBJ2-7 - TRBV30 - CACKRSDLSYEQYF
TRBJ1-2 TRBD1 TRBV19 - CASTPAGTENYGYTF
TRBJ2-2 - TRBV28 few CASTANTGELFF